Listed below are T cell receptor beta chains from one sample, sequenced in a study of blood T cell repertoires in COVID-19. Assay used: immunoSEQ multiplex PCR; TCRdb lists only in-frame clones, some missing. The table includes about 150,000 clones, roughly 84% detected once. The sample taken for sequencing was peripheral blood. Receptors were obtained from a man aged 65-85 years with acute or convalescent COVID-19. Each CDR3 is given with its conserved first and last residue. Each record gives: clone size, J gene, V gene, D gene, CDR3 protein, CDR3 DNA. D genes are given only for firm matches. The size of a clone is reported for some rows only, either as once, few or many, or as a class for expanded clones.

abundance: once; j_gene: TRBJ1-4; v_gene: TRBV5-5; d_gene: NA; CDR3aa: CASSLDYRGQNEKLFF; CDR3nt: TGTGCCAGCAGCTTGGACTATCGCGGACAGAATGAAAAACTGTTTTTT
abundance: few; j_gene: TRBJ2-3; v_gene: TRBV5-1; d_gene: TRBD2; CDR3aa: CASSWGGSGGESTDTQYF; CDR3nt: TGCGCCAGCAGCTGGGGCGGAAGCGGGGGGGAAAGCACAGATACGCAGTATTTT
abundance: NA; j_gene: TRBJ2-7; v_gene: TRBV6-5; d_gene: TRBD2; CDR3aa: CASGGLAGGTYEQYF; CDR3nt: TGTGCCAGCGGGGGACTAGCGGGAGGGACCTACGAGCAGTACTTC
abundance: NA; j_gene: TRBJ2-5; v_gene: TRBV21-1; d_gene: NA; CDR3aa: CASSKCGTQYF; CDR3nt: TGTGCCAGCAGCAAATGCGGGACCCAGTACTTC
abundance: NA; j_gene: TRBJ2-7; v_gene: TRBV19; d_gene: TRBD1; CDR3aa: CASSDRGDEQYF; CDR3nt: TGTGCCAGTAGTGACAGGGGTGACGAGCAGTACTTC
abundance: NA; j_gene: TRBJ1-5; v_gene: TRBV5-5; d_gene: NA; CDR3aa: CASSPAGGNQPQHF; CDR3nt: TGTGCCAGCAGCCCCGCAGGGGGCAATCAGCCCCAGCATTTT
abundance: NA; j_gene: TRBJ1-2; v_gene: TRBV19; d_gene: NA; CDR3aa: CASSIQDGGLGYTF; CDR3nt: TGTGCCAGTAGTATTCAGGACGGTGGACTAGGCTACACCTTC
abundance: NA; j_gene: TRBJ1-2; v_gene: TRBV19; d_gene: TRBD1; CDR3aa: CASSRDRVINYGYTF; CDR3nt: TGTGCCAGTAGTCGGGACAGGGTGATTAACTATGGCTACACCTTC
abundance: NA; j_gene: TRBJ2-7; v_gene: TRBV28; d_gene: NA; CDR3aa: CASSPYVTGSEQYF; CDR3nt: TGTGCCAGCAGTCCGTATGTCACAGGGAGTGAGCAGTACTTC
abundance: NA; j_gene: TRBJ2-1; v_gene: TRBV6-1; d_gene: NA; CDR3aa: CASSEQGIGYNEQFF; CDR3nt: TGTGCCAGCAGTGAACAGGGAATAGGGTACAATGAGCAGTTCTTC
abundance: few; j_gene: TRBJ1-2; v_gene: TRBV27; d_gene: NA; CDR3aa: CASSFTGFYGYTF; CDR3nt: TGTGCCAGCAGTTTTACGGGGTTCTATGGCTACACCTTC
abundance: NA; j_gene: TRBJ1-5; v_gene: TRBV3-1/TRBV3-2; d_gene: NA; CDR3aa: CASSRTGQPQHF; CDR3nt: TGTGCCAGCAGCCGCACAGGACAGCCCCAGCATTTT
abundance: NA; j_gene: TRBJ2-1; v_gene: TRBV28; d_gene: TRBD2; CDR3aa: CASSPRTSVYNEQFF; CDR3nt: TGTGCCAGCAGTCCCCGGACTAGCGTTTACAATGAGCAGTTCTTC
abundance: NA; j_gene: TRBJ1-2; v_gene: TRBV10-3; d_gene: NA; CDR3aa: CAITPRESYGYTF; CDR3nt: TGTGCCATCACCCCACGGGAATCCTATGGCTACACCTTC
abundance: NA; j_gene: TRBJ1-4; v_gene: TRBV7-2; d_gene: NA; CDR3aa: CASSLQAPGALGEKLFF; CDR3nt: TGTGCCAGCAGCTTACAGGCGCCAGGGGCCTTGGGTGAAAAACTGTTTTTT
abundance: NA; j_gene: TRBJ1-6; v_gene: TRBV30; d_gene: TRBD1; CDR3aa: CAWKGGVTPLHF; CDR3nt: TGTGCCTGGAAAGGGGGCGTGACACCCCTCCACTTT
abundance: NA; j_gene: TRBJ2-3; v_gene: TRBV15; d_gene: TRBD2; CDR3aa: CATGLAGAADTQYF; CDR3nt: TGTGCCACCGGACTAGCGGGAGCTGCAGATACGCAGTATTTT
abundance: NA; j_gene: TRBJ2-1; v_gene: TRBV11-2; d_gene: NA; CDR3aa: CASSFQTRGMDEQFF; CDR3nt: TGTGCCAGCAGCTTCCAGACTAGGGGTATGGATGAGCAGTTCTTC
abundance: NA; j_gene: TRBJ2-1; v_gene: TRBV24-1; d_gene: TRBD2; CDR3aa: CATSDLGTSGNEQFF; CDR3nt: TGTGCCACCAGTGATTTAGGGACTAGCGGGAATGAGCAGTTCTTC
abundance: NA; j_gene: TRBJ2-1; v_gene: TRBV7-9; d_gene: NA; CDR3aa: CASSSYTSSSYNEQFF; CDR3nt: TGTGCCAGCAGCTCGTATACTAGCAGCTCCTACAATGAGCAGTTCTTC
abundance: NA; j_gene: TRBJ1-6; v_gene: TRBV19; d_gene: NA; CDR3aa: CASSNGERLGYNSPLHF; CDR3nt: TGTGCCAGTAGTAACGGGGAAAGGCTGGGCTATAATTCACCCCTCCACTTT
abundance: NA; j_gene: TRBJ2-7; v_gene: TRBV9; d_gene: NA; CDR3aa: CASSVGQNPLYEQYF; CDR3nt: TGTGCCAGCAGCGTAGGGCAGAACCCCCTCTACGAGCAGTACTTC
abundance: many; j_gene: TRBJ2-7; v_gene: TRBV5-1; d_gene: NA; CDR3aa: CASSPTVRALDQYF; CDR3nt: TGCGCCAGCAGCCCGACGGTCAGGGCCCTCGACCAGTACTTC
abundance: NA; j_gene: TRBJ1-1; v_gene: TRBV30; d_gene: NA; CDR3aa: CAWSPEGSDTEAFF; CDR3nt: TGTGCCTGGAGTCCGGAGGGCTCGGACACTGAAGCTTTCTTT
abundance: NA; j_gene: TRBJ1-2; v_gene: TRBV28; d_gene: NA; CDR3aa: CASSSYPNYGYTF; CDR3nt: TGTGCCAGCAGTTCCTACCCTAACTATGGCTACACCTTC
abundance: few; j_gene: TRBJ2-1; v_gene: TRBV11-2; d_gene: TRBD2; CDR3aa: CASSLGRGGAQSRGAEQFF; CDR3nt: TGTGCCAGCAGCTTAGGAAGGGGAGGGGCCCAATCGCGAGGTGCTGAGCAGTTCTTC
abundance: NA; j_gene: TRBJ2-5; v_gene: TRBV24-1; d_gene: TRBD2; CDR3aa: CATSEVPSGRGETQYF; CDR3nt: TGTGCCACCAGTGAGGTGCCTAGCGGGAGGGGAGAGACCCAGTACTTC
abundance: NA; j_gene: TRBJ2-7; v_gene: TRBV27; d_gene: TRBD2; CDR3aa: CASSFLAGGPNEQYF; CDR3nt: TGTGCCAGCAGTTTTCTAGCGGGAGGCCCCAACGAGCAGTACTTC
abundance: NA; j_gene: TRBJ1-1; v_gene: TRBV7-9; d_gene: NA; CDR3aa: CASSLAAGTEAFF; CDR3nt: TGTGCCAGCAGCTTAGCCGCCGGTACTGAAGCTTTCTTT
abundance: NA; j_gene: TRBJ2-5; v_gene: TRBV7-8; d_gene: TRBD1; CDR3aa: CASSSHHRQGGETQYF; CDR3nt: TGTGCCAGCAGCTCACACCACAGACAGGGGGGAGAGACCCAGTACTTC
abundance: NA; j_gene: TRBJ1-1; v_gene: TRBV19; d_gene: TRBD1; CDR3aa: CASSMLTGGGTEAFF; CDR3nt: TGTGCCAGTAGTATGCTCACAGGGGGAGGTACTGAAGCTTTCTTT
abundance: NA; j_gene: TRBJ2-1; v_gene: TRBV5-1; d_gene: TRBD1; CDR3aa: CASSLTPGQYTNEQFF; CDR3nt: TGCGCCAGCAGCTTGACTCCGGGACAGTATACAAATGAGCAGTTCTTC
abundance: NA; j_gene: TRBJ2-5; v_gene: TRBV28; d_gene: NA; CDR3aa: CASKVSGVETQYF; CDR3nt: TGTGCCAGCAAGGTATCAGGTGTGGAGACCCAGTACTTC
abundance: NA; j_gene: TRBJ2-3; v_gene: TRBV9; d_gene: NA; CDR3aa: CASSSTSLDTQYF; CDR3nt: TGTGCCAGCAGCTCCACTAGCTTAGATACGCAGTATTTT
abundance: NA; j_gene: TRBJ2-3; v_gene: TRBV19; d_gene: NA; CDR3aa: CATRRGDTQYF; CDR3nt: TGTGCCACCCGGCGCGGGGATACGCAGTATTTT